These 6 T cell receptor beta chains originate from one sample sequenced in a study of OX40 agonist ivuxolimab in advanced cancers. Clones were sequenced by immunoSEQ multiplex PCR, and TCRdb holds only the in-frame ones, with some missing. The sample lists more than 60,000 clones, approximately 83% occurring once. This material consisted of CD4+ or CD8+ T cells sorted from blood, taken in a trial of the OX40 agonist ivuxolimab. The receptor source for this set is an adult with an advanced solid tumor such as melanoma, head and neck, liver or kidney cancer.

The rearrangement links TRBV6-5 to TRBJ1-1; perhaps TRBD1 as D (6 bases). V was trimmed by 4 bases and J by 2 bases, leaving 11 bases between them. The germline V gene encodes CDR1 MNHEY and CDR2 SVGAGI. The length of the CDR3 is 14 residues. CDR3: CASSSRDINTEAFF. The CDR3 region has the DNA TGTGCCAGCAGTTCAAGGGACATCAACACTGAAGCTTTCTTT.

This chain joins TRBV9 and TRBJ2-1, with 9 bases identical to TRBD2. The germline CDR1 and CDR2 sequences are SGDLS and YYNGEE. This CDR3 spans 16 amino acids. Trimming took 4 bases from V and 2 from J; bases not matched to a gene: 7. The CDR3 bases are TGTGCCAGCAGCCTCATAGCGGGGGTGCCCTACAATGAGCAGTTCTTC. Translated, it gives CASSLIAGVPYNEQFF.

V gene TRBV19 combines with J gene TRBJ1-3; the D is unclear. V gave up 3 bases and J gave up 0 bases, with 12 bases separating them. CDR1 is LNHDA, CDR2 SQIVND, per germline (reference sequence). This CDR3 is built from 16 residues. The CDR3: CASSIRRSDSGNTIYF. CDR3 sequence (DNA): TGTGCCAGTAGTATTAGACGGTCGGACTCTGGAAACACCATATATTTT. Based on the CDR3 plus reference TRBV19 and TRBJ1-3, the full variable domain is DGGITQSPKYLFRKEGQNVTLSCEQNLNHDAMYWYRQDPGQGLRLIYYSQIVNDFQKGDIAEGYSVSREKKESFPLTVTSAQKNPTAFYLCASSIRRSDSGNTIYFGEGSWLTVV.

This sequence joins TRBV19 and TRBJ2-2, with TRBD1 matching over 10 bases. Germline trimming cut 7 bases from V and 0 bases from J; bases unmatched to any gene: 20. The CDR3 is made up of 21 amino acids. CDR1 is LNHDA and CDR2 is SQIVND in the germline V gene (reference sequence). CDR3 sequence reads: CASKSSRGQGSKLPNTGELFF. The CDR3 bases are TGTGCCAGTAAGAGTAGTAGGGGACAGGGGTCCAAATTGCCGAACACCGGGGAGCTGTTTTTT.

This clone appeared a few times. CDR3 protein: CASSLVVTGELFF. The CDR3 DNA is TGCGCCAGCAGCTTGGTTGTCACCGGGGAGCTGTTTTTT. The rearrangement uses TRBV5-1 and TRBJ2-2; D unclear. Trimming cost V 0 bases and J 4 bases, with 4 bases left between them. Per the germline V gene, CDR1 is SGHRS and CDR2 is YFSETQ. The CDR3 is 13 residues long.

The V call is TRBV7-2, the J call TRBJ2-4, with D possibly matching TRBD2 (6 bases). The CDR3 contains 13 residues. The germline V gene encodes CDR1 SGHTA and CDR2 FQGNSA. The V end was cut by 5 bases, the J end by 7 bases, with 12 bases between. CDR3 residues: CASSTGGANIQYF. The CDR3 coding sequence is TGTGCCAGCAGCACAGGCGGGGCCAACATTCAGTACTTC.